Following are 26 T cell receptor beta chains from one sample sequenced in a study of naive and memory T cell subsets. Two oligonucleotides, mixed equimolar, formed the beta constant-region primer covering TRBC1 and TRBC2. Ligated cDNA was amplified by four rounds of PCR with nested alpha and beta constant-region primers and SP2. TCRdb used MiXCR to reprocess the UMI-ligation and nested PCR reads, holding one entry per CDR3 protein. The repertoire has 100,000 to 150,000 distinct CDR3 sequences, about 36% of them found once; the top ten carry about 0.85%. The material sequenced was central memory CD4+ T cells from blood. The source is a human donor in good health.

This clonotype was recorded a few times. The chain couples TRBV29-1 to TRBJ1-1; D is possibly TRBD1 (5 bases). The CDR3 has 12 residues. V lost 8 bases and J 13 bases, leaving 23 bases between the germline ends. Germline assignment: CDR1 SQVTM and CDR2 ANQGSEA. The CDR3 DNA is TGCAGCTTTAATCCGGGGCAAAGCGGCAATTTCTTT. It specifies CSFNPGQSGNFF.

The chain couples TRBV7-2 to TRBJ2-3, with D uncertain. Between the trimmed V and J ends, which lost 4 bases and 5 bases, there was a span of 4 bases. Germline assignment: CDR1 SGHTA and CDR2 FQGNSA. The CDR3 is 11 amino acids. The CDR3 DNA reads as TGTGCCAGCAGCTGGTTAGATACGCAGTATTTT. Its protein is CASSWLDTQYF.

This clonotype was seen a few times. This rearrangement joins TRBV6-5 to TRBJ1-1, with 7 bases fitting TRBD1. The CDR3 consists of 17 residues. V dropped 0 bases and J dropped 1; count of bases not matched to a gene: 8. Germline V gene data show CDR1 as MNHEY and CDR2 as SVGAGI. CDR3 coding DNA: TGTGCCAGCAGTTACTCGACAGGGAGAATCCAGAACACTGAAGCTTTCTTT. This gives the protein CASSYSTGRIQNTEAFF.

The chain links TRBV4-3 to TRBJ1-1; no firm D call. There are 14 residues in the CDR3. The germline CDR1 and CDR2 sequences are LGHNA and YSLEER. V gave up 2 bases and J gave up 0 bases, with 7 bases separating them. The CDR3 is CASSQSHMNTEAFF. DNA of the CDR3: TGCGCCAGCAGCCAATCCCATATGAACACTGAAGCTTTCTTT.

The chain carries TRBV20-1 and TRBJ1-5; 10 nucleotides agree with TRBD1. Germline trimming cut 1 base from V and 6 bases from J; bases unmatched to any gene: 3. CDR1 is DFQATT, CDR2 SNEGSKA, per germline (reference sequence). This CDR3 is built from 14 residues. Written as DNA, the CDR3 is TGCAGTGCTAGAGTTGGGACAGGGGTTCAGCCCCAGCATTTT. It specifies CSARVGTGVQPQHF.

This rearrangement joins TRBV2 to TRBJ2-2; 7 nucleotides align to TRBD1. Per germline, CDR1 SNHLY and CDR2 FYNNEI. The CDR3 sequence is 15 residues long. V lost 9 bases, J lost 5 bases, and 12 bases stayed unmatched. In DNA, the CDR3 is TGTGCCAGTAGGCGAGACAGGGTAACGACCGGGGAGCTGTTTTTT. Translated, it gives CASRRDRVTTGELFF.

The rearrangement links TRBV20-1 to TRBJ2-3, with a possible D match to TRBD2 (5 bases). Germline values: CDR1 DFQATT, CDR2 SNEGSKA (reference sequence). With 4 bases removed from V and 7 bases from J, the gap between germline ends came to 9 bases. CDR3 length equals 11 residues. CDR3 loop: CSAIGLNTQYF. The CDR3 DNA is TGCAGTGCTATAGGACTCAATACGCAGTATTTT.

The genes are TRBV7-6 and TRBJ2-3; TRBD1 agrees at 12 bases. Trimming cost V 4 bases and J 1 base; bases outside gene matches: 3. CDR3 length equals 16 residues. CDR1 is SGHVS and CDR2 is FNYEAQ in the germline V gene. CDR3 sequence reads: CASSSGQGAGTDTQYF. In DNA form, the CDR3 reads TGTGCCAGCAGCTCGGGACAGGGGGCCGGCACAGATACGCAGTATTTT.

V usage is TRBV11-2 and J usage is TRBJ2-7; D is possibly TRBD1 or TRBD2 (5 bases each). Germline V lookup: CDR1 SGHAT, CDR2 FQNNGV. V lost 5 bases, J lost 3 bases, and 23 bases lay in between. This CDR3 comprises 17 residues. The CDR3 loop is CASSHLSLGLGDYEQYF. The CDR3 coding sequence is TGTGCCAGCAGCCATCTGTCCTTAGGGCTGGGGGACTACGAGCAGTACTTC.

This clonotype was seen at least ten times. The chain recombines TRBV12-3 or TRBV12-4 with TRBJ2-3; D might be TRBD1 (5 bases). The V end lost 2 bases, the J end lost 2 bases, and 8 bases lay between the germline ends. This CDR3 is 14 amino acids long. This CDR3 is CASSLRQLTDTQYF. Written as DNA, the CDR3 is TGTGCCAGCAGTTTAAGACAGCTCACAGATACGCAGTATTTT.

The rearrangement joins TRBV3-1 to TRBJ2-7, with TRBD2 matching 8 bases. The CDR3 contains 13 residues. J gave up 2 bases and V 7 bases, and 4 bases lay outside the gene matches. Germline V gene sequence: CDR1 LGHDT, CDR2 YNNKEL (reference sequence). The chain's CDR3 is CASNAGGAYEQYF. For the CDR3, the DNA is TGTGCCAGCAATGCGGGAGGAGCCTACGAGCAGTACTTC.

The CDR3 DNA reads TGTGCCAGCAGCCTCCGGACGGGTGGGGCCAAAAACATTCAGTACTTC. This gives the protein CASSLRTGGAKNIQYF. The chain couples TRBV5-6 to TRBJ2-4; no definite D call. The CDR3 is made up of 16 amino acids. With 4 bases removed from V and 1 base from J, the gap between germline ends came to 15 bases. Germline V gene lookup returns CDR1 SGHDT and CDR2 YYEEEE.

This clonotype was seen more than once but under ten times. V and J are TRBV4-1 and TRBJ2-7, with D uncertain. The CDR3 is 13 residues long. Germline V gives CDR1 MGHRA, CDR2 YSYEKL. V was cut by 0 bases and J by 3 bases, with 6 bases left in between. In DNA form, the CDR3 reads TGCGCCAGCAGCCAAGAAAGGCACTACGAGCAGTACTTC. Protein product: CASSQERHYEQYF.

The chain links TRBV28 to TRBJ1-5; D is unclear. The germline V gene encodes CDR1 MDHEN and CDR2 SYDVKM. The CDR3 has 12 residues. The V and J ends lost 6 bases and 4 bases respectively, with 7 bases between them. The CDR3 here is CASRESNQPQHF. Here the CDR3 DNA reads TGTGCCAGCAGGGAATCGAATCAGCCCCAGCATTTT.

This chain links TRBV7-3 with TRBJ2-3; D may be TRBD1 (5 bases). CDR1 SGHTA and CDR2 FQGTGA come from the germline V gene. Deletions cut 1 base from V and 1 base from J, with 12 bases between. The CDR3 extends over 16 amino acids. The CDR3 sequence is CASSLMGVGGTDTQYF. The CDR3, as DNA: TGTGCCAGCAGCTTAATGGGCGTAGGGGGCACAGATACGCAGTATTTT.

The chain employs TRBV20-1 and TRBJ2-3, with TRBD1 matching over 8 bases. V shed 6 bases and J 4 bases; nucleotides not matched to a gene: 9. CDR1 and CDR2 (germline): DFQATT, SNEGSKA (reference sequence). The length of the CDR3 is 14 residues. DNA for the CDR3: TGCAGTGCATCTCGGACAGGGTTGGCAGATACGCAGTATTTT. Its protein is CSASRTGLADTQYF.

This clonotype was picked up many times. The chain joins TRBV29-1 to TRBJ2-1; TRBD2 agrees at 12 bases. Looked up from germline, CDR1 is SQVTM and CDR2 is ANQGSEA. The CDR3 is 14 amino acids. CDR3 amino acids: CSAGTSGFLGEQFF. CDR3 nucleotide sequence: TGCAGTGCGGGGACTAGCGGGTTCCTGGGCGAGCAGTTCTTC.

A few counts support this clonotype. The V gene is TRBV29-1, the J gene TRBJ2-7; D may be TRBD2 (5 bases). CDR1 is SQVTM and CDR2 is ANQGSEA in the germline V gene. CDR3 length: 13 residues. Trimming stripped 5 bases from V and 3 bases from J, with 14 bases between. CDR3 residues: CSVRGQPDYEQYF. Written as DNA, the CDR3 is TGCAGCGTTCGGGGTCAGCCAGACTACGAGCAGTACTTC.

This clonotype has a count of ten or more. The CDR3 is CATSSWTDYNEQFF. CDR3 in DNA: TGTGCCACCAGCAGCTGGACAGACTACAATGAGCAGTTCTTC. The chain joins TRBV15 to TRBJ2-1, with D possibly being TRBD1 (6 bases). Germline V gives CDR1 LNHNV, CDR2 YYDKDF (reference sequence). The V end lost 3 bases, the J end lost 3 bases, and 9 bases lay between the germline ends. CDR3 length: 14 amino acids.

This clonotype has ten or more counts. The chain links TRBV29-1 to TRBJ2-7, with TRBD1 identical over 9 bases. The CDR3 contains 13 residues. V was pared by 1 base and J by 8 bases, with 6 bases of the junction left unmatched. CDR1 is SQVTM and CDR2 is ANQGSEA in the germline V gene. CDR3 bases: TGCAGCGTTGAAGCGGGACAGGGCATCAAGCAGTACTTC. Its translation: CSVEAGQGIKQYF.

A few counts support this clonotype. The chain uses TRBV28 and TRBJ2-5; D remains ambiguous. The V gene's germline CDR1 is MDHEN and CDR2 SYDVKM. This CDR3 comprises 15 residues. Trimming left V 2 bases short and J 9 bases short, with 19 bases between. CDR3 in DNA: TGTGCCAGCAGTTTACTGTCCGGACCCGGTGGGGCCCAGTACTTC. Translation: CASSLLSGPGGAQYF.

This clonotype was counted only a few times. This chain connects TRBV10-3 to TRBJ1-1; TRBD1 is a possible D gene (5 bases). Trimming pared 6 bases from V and 5 bases from J, leaving 10 bases between. Germline V gene lookup returns CDR1 ENHRY and CDR2 SYGVKD. This CDR3 region has 12 residues. CDR3 nucleotides: TGTGCCATCAGGGGGACGGGGACTGAAGCTTTCTTT. Translating it yields CAIRGTGTEAFF.

V gene TRBV20-1 combines with J gene TRBJ2-3; 7 bases fit TRBD2. This CDR3 region has 15 residues. Germline V gene lookup returns CDR1 DFQATT and CDR2 SNEGSKA (reference sequence). V gave up 0 bases and J gave up 5 bases; unmatched junction bases: 8. Written as DNA, the CDR3 is TGCAGTGCTAGAGATTGGGTGCGGGAGCAAGATACGCAGTATTTT. Its protein is CSARDWVREQDTQYF.

V usage is TRBV25-1 and J usage is TRBJ2-7; TRBD2 matches 8 bases. Germline V gene sequence: CDR1 MGHDK, CDR2 SYGVNS. This CDR3 region has 13 residues. With V trimmed by 7 bases and J by 2 bases, 4 bases remained unmatched. The chain's CDR3 is CASKGSGAYEQYF. DNA for the CDR3: TGTGCCAGCAAGGGTAGCGGGGCCTACGAGCAGTACTTC.

The chain links TRBV10-2 to TRBJ1-2; D gene ambiguous. Germline V gives CDR1 WSHSY, CDR2 SAAADI. The CDR3 is 12 amino acids. The ends were cut back, 2 bases at V and 8 bases at J, with 9 bases in the middle. CDR3 region: CASSEPGRGYTF. The CDR3 DNA follows: TGCGCCAGCAGTGAGCCCGGGCGCGGCTACACCTTC.

This clonotype was observed a few times. The CDR3 sequence is CASSLSLPQGGETQYF. The CDR3 DNA follows: TGTGCCAGCAGTTTATCGTTACCACAGGGAGGAGAGACCCAGTACTTC. The genes are TRBV27 and TRBJ2-5, with D perhaps given as TRBD1 or TRBD2 (6 bases each). The germline V and J ends were trimmed by 0 bases and 4 bases, with 15 bases remaining between them. This CDR3 is built from 16 residues. Germline V lookup: CDR1 MNHEY, CDR2 SMNVEV (reference sequence).